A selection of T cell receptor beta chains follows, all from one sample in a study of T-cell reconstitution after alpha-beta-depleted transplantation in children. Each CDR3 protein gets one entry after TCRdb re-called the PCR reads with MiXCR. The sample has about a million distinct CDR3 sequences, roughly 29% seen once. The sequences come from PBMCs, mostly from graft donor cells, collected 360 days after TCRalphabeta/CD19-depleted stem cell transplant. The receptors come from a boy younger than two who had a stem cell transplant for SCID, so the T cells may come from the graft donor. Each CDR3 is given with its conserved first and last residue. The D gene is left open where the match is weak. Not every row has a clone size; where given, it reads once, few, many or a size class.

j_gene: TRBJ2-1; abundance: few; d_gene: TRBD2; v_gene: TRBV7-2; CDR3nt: TGTGCCAGCAGCTCCCTCGCGGGGGGTTTTGTGGATGAGCAGTTCTTC; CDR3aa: CASSSLAGGFVDEQFF
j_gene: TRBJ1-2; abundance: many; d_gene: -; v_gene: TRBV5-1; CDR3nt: TGCGCCAGCAGCTTGTTAGGCTATGGCTACACCTTC; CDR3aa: CASSLLGYGYTF
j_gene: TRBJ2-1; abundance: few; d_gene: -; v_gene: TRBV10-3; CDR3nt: TGTGCCATCAAGGGGCAGGGGCTCGATGAGCAGTTCTTC; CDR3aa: CAIKGQGLDEQFF
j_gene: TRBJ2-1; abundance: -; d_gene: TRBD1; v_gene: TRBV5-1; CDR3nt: TGCGCCAGCAGCGCCCGGACAGGGGGGGGGAATGAGCAGTTCTTC; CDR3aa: CASSARTGGGNEQFF
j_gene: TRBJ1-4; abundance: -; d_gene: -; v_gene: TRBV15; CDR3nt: TGTGCCACCAGCAGATCTTTGGACAGTACTAATGAAAAACTGTTTTTT; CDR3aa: CATSRSLDSTNEKLFF
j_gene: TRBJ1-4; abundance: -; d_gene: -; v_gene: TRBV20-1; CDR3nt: TGCAGTGCTAGTGACCGCAGGACAGAAAATGAAAAACTGTTTTTT; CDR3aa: CSASDRRTENEKLFF
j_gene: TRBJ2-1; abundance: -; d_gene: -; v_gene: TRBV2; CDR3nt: TGTGCCAGCAGTGAATCCAGGAACAATGAGCAGTTCTTC; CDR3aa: CASSESRNNEQFF
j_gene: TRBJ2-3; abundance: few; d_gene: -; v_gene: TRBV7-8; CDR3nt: TGTGCCAGCAGCTTATCTACCTCAGATACGCAGTATTTT; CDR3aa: CASSLSTSDTQYF
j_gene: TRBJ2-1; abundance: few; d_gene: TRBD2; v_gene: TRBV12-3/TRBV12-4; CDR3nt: TGTGCCAGCAGTTACGGGACTAGCGGGGGATACAATGAGCAGTTCTTC; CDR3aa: CASSYGTSGGYNEQFF
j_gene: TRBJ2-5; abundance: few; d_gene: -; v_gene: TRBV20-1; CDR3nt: TGCAGTGCTAGGGGGGGACGGGTCATGGAGACCCAGTACTTC; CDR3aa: CSARGGRVMETQYF
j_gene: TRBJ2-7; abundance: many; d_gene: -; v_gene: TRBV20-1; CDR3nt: TGCAGTGCTACCGTTCAGGGATTCGGAACAGAGCAGTACTTC; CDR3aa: CSATVQGFGTEQYF
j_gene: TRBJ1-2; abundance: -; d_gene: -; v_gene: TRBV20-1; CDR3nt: TGCAGTGCGTGGGACCTGGAAGGCTACACCTTC; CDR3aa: CSAWDLEGYTF
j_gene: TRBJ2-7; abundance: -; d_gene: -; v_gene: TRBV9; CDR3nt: TGTGCCAGCAGCGCCGAGCAGGGTGGATACGAGCAGTACTTC; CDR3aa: CASSAEQGGYEQYF
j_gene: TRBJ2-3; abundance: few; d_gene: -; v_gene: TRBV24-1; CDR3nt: TGTGCCACCAGTGATTTCAGCGGCATTCCACTTTGGGGTACGCAGTATTTT; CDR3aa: CATSDFSGIPLWGTQYF
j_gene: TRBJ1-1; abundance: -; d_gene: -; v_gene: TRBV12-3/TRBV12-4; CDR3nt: TGTGCCAGCAGGAGCCTGGACAGCCGTGAAGCTTTCTTT; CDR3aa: CASRSLDSREAFF
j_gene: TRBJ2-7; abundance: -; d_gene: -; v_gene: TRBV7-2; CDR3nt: TGTGCCAGCAGCGAACGGACCTCCTACGAGCAGTACTTC; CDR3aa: CASSERTSYEQYF
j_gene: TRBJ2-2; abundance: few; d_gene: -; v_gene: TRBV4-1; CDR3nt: TGCGCCAGCAGCCAAGCTCAGCGGGTAGCCGGGGAGCTGTTTTTT; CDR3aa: CASSQAQRVAGELFF
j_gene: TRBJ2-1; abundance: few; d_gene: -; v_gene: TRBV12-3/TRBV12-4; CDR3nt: TGTGCCAACCATAAGAAACGGACAAAGACCACCTGTAATGAGCAGTTCTTC; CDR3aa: CANHKKRTKTTCNEQFF
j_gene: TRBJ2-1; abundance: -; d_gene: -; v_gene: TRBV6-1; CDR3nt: TGTGCCAGCAGTGGGCAGACAATGGGGGAGCAGTTCTTC; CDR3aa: CASSGQTMGEQFF
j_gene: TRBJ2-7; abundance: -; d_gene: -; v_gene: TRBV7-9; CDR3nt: TGTGCCAGCAGCTTAGCAGGGGGGCAGTACTCCTACGAGCAGTACTTC; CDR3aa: CASSLAGGQYSYEQYF
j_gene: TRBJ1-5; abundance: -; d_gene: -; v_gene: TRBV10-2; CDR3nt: TGCGCCAGCAGTGAGGAGCGTAGAGGGGGCAATCAGCCCCAGCATTTT; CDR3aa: CASSEERRGGNQPQHF
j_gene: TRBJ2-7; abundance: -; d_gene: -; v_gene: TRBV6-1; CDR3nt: TGTGCCAGCAGACCCAAGCCGCCTTCGTCCTACGAGCAGTACTTC; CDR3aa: CASRPKPPSSYEQYF
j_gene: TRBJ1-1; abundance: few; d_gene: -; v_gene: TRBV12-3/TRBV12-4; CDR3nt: TGTGCCAGCAGTTTTTGGCATCTTTCAGGGACTGAAGCTTTCTTT; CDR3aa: CASSFWHLSGTEAFF
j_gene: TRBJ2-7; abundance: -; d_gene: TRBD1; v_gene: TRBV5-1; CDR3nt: TGCGCCAGCAGCTTTACCACAGGGGCGCCCTACGAGCAGTACTTC; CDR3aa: CASSFTTGAPYEQYF
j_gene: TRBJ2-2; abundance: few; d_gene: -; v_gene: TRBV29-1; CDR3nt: TGCAGCGTGGCAGCGTTCTACTCAGCGAACACCGGGGAGCTGTTTTTT; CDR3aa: CSVAAFYSANTGELFF
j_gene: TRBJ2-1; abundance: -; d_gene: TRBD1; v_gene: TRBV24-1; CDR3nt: TGTGCCACTGGAAGGGGGCCGGCCAATGAGCAGTTCTTC; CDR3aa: CATGRGPANEQFF
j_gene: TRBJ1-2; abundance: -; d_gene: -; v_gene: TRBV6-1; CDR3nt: TGTGCCAGCAGCCAGATGGGGGGACGCAGGTTCTATGGCTACACCTTC; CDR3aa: CASSQMGGRRFYGYTF
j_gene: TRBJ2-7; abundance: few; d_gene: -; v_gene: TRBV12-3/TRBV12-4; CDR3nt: TGTGCCAGCAGTTTAACGCCAGGGGCCTCCTACGAGCAGTACTTC; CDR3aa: CASSLTPGASYEQYF
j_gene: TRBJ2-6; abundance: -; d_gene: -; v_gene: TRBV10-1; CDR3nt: TGCGCCAGCAGTTCGGACCCGCTCAGGGTGGATGGGGCCAACGTCCTGACTTTC; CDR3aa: CASSSDPLRVDGANVLTF
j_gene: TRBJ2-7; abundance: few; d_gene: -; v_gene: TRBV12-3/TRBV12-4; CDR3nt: TGTGCCAGCAGTCAGGGGACAAAGACCTACGAGCAGTACTTC; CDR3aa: CASSQGTKTYEQYF
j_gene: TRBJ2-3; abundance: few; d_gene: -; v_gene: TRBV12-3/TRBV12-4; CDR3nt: TGTGCCAGCACCGCGGCTAGCACAGATACGCAGTATTTT; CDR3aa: CASTAASTDTQYF
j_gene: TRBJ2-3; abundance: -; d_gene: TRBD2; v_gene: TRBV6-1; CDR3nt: TGTGCCAGCATGGCGGGGGGGCATAGAGATACGCAGTATTTT; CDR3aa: CASMAGGHRDTQYF
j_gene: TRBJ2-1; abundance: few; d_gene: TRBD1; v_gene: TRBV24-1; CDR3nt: TGTGCCACCAGTACGCCCAGGGGGTACTCCTACAATGAGCAGTTCTTC; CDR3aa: CATSTPRGYSYNEQFF
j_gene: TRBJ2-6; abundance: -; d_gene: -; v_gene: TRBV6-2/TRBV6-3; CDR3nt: TGTGCCAGCCACCCCGGCCCTGGGGCCAACGTCCTGACTTTC; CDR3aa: CASHPGPGANVLTF
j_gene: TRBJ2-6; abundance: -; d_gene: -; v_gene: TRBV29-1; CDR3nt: TGCAGCGTTGAAGCGGGCTCCTTCTCTGGGGCCAACGTCCTGACTTTC; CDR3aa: CSVEAGSFSGANVLTF